This T cell receptor beta chain derives from a study of blood T cell repertoires in COVID-19. Across the whole study: The samples span acute and convalescent COVID-19 from the United States, Italy and Spain.

Participants spanned ages about 18 to 90 years and resided in some 22 US areas. In assigning cohorts, the study relied on participant-reported clinical history. Germline V lookup: CDR1 SGHRS, CDR2 YFSETQ. The V end was cut by 3 bases, the J end by 1 base, with 10 bases between. The CDR3 is made up of 14 amino acids. Produced via immunoSEQ multiplex PCR; TCRdb's table is partial and in-frame only. Among roughly 400,000 clones, roughly 90% were seen once, and the ten largest hold approximately 2.1%. The sequenced sample was PBMCs or T cells enriched from blood (not recorded which). This clonotype was obtained from a woman aged 40 to 49 with acute COVID-19. The rearrangement joins TRBV5-1 to TRBJ1-1; TRBD1 might be the D (6 bases). CDR3 residues: CASSWGHKNTEAFF. CDR3 coding DNA: TGCGCCAGCAGCTGGGGACACAAGAACACTGAAGCTTTCTTT.